These 2 T cell receptor beta chains were all obtained from the same sample, sequenced in a study of shared clonotypes between healthy human individuals. The repertoire was sequenced with immunoSEQ multiplex PCR; TCRdb's copy has only in-frame clones and lacks some. The profile covers millions of clones, with roughly 92% appearing a single time and more than 0.12% taken by the ten largest. Specimen: naive CD4+ T cells sorted from blood. The sample's subset: CD45RA+ positively selected. The source of these receptors is a man younger than 35 in good health.

The rearrangement joins TRBV2 to TRBJ1-6, with D hard to call. The CDR3 consists of 13 residues. In germline, CDR1 is SNHLY, CDR2 FYNNEI. The ends were cut back, 2 bases at V and 8 bases at J, with 7 bases in the middle. The CDR3 is CASSESVYSPLHF. CDR3 nucleotides: TGTGCCAGCAGTGAATCAGTTTATTCACCCCTCCACTTT.

CDR3 amino acids: CASSKYTGEETQYF. The DNA of the CDR3 is TGCGCCAGCAGCAAATACACAGGGGAAGAGACCCAGTACTTC. The chain combines TRBV5-1 with TRBJ2-5; 7 bases align to TRBD1. Trimming removed 4 bases from V and 3 bases from J; junction bases left unmatched: 6. Germline values: CDR1 SGHRS, CDR2 YFSETQ. This CDR3 has 14 amino acids.